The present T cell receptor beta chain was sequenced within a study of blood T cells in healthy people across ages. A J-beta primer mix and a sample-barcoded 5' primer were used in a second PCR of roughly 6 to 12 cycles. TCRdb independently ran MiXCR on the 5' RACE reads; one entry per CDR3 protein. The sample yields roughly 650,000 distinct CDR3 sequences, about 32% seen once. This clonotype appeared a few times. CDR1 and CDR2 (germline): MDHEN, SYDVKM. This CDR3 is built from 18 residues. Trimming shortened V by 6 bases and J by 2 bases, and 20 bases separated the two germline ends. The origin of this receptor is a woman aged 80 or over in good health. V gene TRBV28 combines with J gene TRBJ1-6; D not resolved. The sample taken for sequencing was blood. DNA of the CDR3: TGTGCCAGCAGCCCCCGGTTGGCGGTTGGCCCCTATAATTCACCCCTCCACTTT. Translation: CASSPRLAVGPYNSPLHF. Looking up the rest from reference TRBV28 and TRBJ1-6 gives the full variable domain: DVKVTQSSRYLVKRTGEKVFLECVQDMDHENMFWYRQDPGLGLRLIYFSYDVKMKEKGDIPEGYSVSREKKERFSLILESASTNQTSMYLCASSPRLAVGPYNSPLHFGNGTRLTVT.